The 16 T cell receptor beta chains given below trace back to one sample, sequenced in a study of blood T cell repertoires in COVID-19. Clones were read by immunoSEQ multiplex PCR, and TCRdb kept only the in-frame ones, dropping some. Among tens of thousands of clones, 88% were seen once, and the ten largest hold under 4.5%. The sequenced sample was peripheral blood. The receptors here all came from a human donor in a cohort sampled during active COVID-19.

CDR3 residues: CASSTVGGSGNTIYF. CDR3 in DNA: TGTGCCAGCAGCACAGTAGGGGGATCTGGAAACACCATATATTTT. This sequence joins TRBV5-4 and TRBJ1-3; D possibly corresponds to TRBD1 (6 bases). The CDR3 has 15 amino acids. The germline V gene encodes CDR1 SGHNT and CDR2 YYREEE (reference sequence). Deletions cut 4 bases from V and 1 base from J, with 12 bases between.

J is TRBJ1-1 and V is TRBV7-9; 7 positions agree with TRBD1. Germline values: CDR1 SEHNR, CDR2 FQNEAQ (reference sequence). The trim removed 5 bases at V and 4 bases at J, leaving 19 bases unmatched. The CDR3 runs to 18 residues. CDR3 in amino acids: CASSERQGKLGFRTEAFF. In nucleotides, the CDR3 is TGTGCCAGCAGCGAGAGACAGGGTAAACTTGGATTCCGCACTGAAGCTTTCTTT.

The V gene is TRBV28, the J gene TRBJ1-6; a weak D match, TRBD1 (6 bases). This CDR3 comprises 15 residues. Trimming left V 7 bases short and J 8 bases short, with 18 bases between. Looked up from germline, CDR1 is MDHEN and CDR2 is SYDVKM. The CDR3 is CASITGSSEYSPLHF. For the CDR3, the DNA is TGTGCCAGCATAACAGGGTCATCGGAATATTCACCCCTCCACTTT.

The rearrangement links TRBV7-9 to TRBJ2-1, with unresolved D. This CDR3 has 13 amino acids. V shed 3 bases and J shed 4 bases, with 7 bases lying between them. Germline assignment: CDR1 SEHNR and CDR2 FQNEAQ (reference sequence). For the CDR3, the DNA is TGTGCCAGCAGCTTCCCGGGTTACAATGAGCAGTTCTTC. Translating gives CASSFPGYNEQFF. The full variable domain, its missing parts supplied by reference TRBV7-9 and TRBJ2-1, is DTGVSQNPRHKITKRGQNVTFRCDPISEHNRLYWYRQTLGQGPEFLTYFQNEAQLEKSRLLSDRFSAERPKGSFSTLEIQRTEQGDSAMYLCASSFPGYNEQFFGPGTRLTVL.

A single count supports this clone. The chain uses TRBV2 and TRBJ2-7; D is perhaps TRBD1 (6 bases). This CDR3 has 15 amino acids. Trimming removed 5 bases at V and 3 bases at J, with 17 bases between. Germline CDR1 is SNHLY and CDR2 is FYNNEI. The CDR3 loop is CASSLTGPSYYEQYF. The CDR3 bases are TGTGCCAGCAGTTTGACAGGTCCCTCCTACTACGAGCAGTACTTC.

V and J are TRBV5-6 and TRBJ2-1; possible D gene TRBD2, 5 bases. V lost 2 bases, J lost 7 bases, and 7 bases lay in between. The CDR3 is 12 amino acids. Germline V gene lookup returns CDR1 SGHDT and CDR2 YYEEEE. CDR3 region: CASSFVANEQFF. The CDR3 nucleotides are TGTGCCAGCAGCTTTGTAGCGAATGAGCAGTTCTTC.

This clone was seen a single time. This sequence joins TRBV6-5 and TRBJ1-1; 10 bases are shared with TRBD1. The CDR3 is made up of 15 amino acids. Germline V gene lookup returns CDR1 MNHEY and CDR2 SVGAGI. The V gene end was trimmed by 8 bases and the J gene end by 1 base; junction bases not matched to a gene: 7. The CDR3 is CASCGTGDGNTEAFF. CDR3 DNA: TGTGCCAGCTGCGGGACAGGGGATGGGAACACTGAAGCTTTCTTT.

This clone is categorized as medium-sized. The CDR3 DNA reads TGCGCCAGCAGCCAAGTCCCAGGCGCTTACGAGCAGTACTTC. Translation: CASSQVPGAYEQYF. The chain uses TRBV4-3 and TRBJ2-7; no definite D call. Trimming took off 1 base at V and 4 bases at J, with 11 bases between the two ends. Germline V gene lookup returns CDR1 LGHNA and CDR2 YSLEER. CDR3 length equals 14 residues.

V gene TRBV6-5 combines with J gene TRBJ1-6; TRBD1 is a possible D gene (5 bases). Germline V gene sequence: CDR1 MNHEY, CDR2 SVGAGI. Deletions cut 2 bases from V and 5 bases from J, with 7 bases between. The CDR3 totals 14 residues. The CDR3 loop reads CASSYDRNNSPLHF. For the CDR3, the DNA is TGTGCCAGCAGTTACGACAGAAATAATTCACCCCTCCACTTT.

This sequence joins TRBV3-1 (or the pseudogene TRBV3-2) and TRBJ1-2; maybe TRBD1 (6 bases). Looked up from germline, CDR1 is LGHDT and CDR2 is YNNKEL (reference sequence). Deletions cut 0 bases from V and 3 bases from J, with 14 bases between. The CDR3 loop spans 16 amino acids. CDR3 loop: CASSQERGKGYYGYTF. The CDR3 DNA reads TGTGCCAGCAGCCAAGAAAGGGGGAAGGGCTACTATGGCTACACCTTC.

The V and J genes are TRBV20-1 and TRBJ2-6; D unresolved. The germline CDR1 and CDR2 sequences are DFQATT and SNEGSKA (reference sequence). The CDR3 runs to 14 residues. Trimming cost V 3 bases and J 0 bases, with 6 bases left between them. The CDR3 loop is CSASLPSGANVLTF. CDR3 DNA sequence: TGCAGTGCTAGTCTTCCCTCTGGGGCCAACGTCCTGACTTTC.

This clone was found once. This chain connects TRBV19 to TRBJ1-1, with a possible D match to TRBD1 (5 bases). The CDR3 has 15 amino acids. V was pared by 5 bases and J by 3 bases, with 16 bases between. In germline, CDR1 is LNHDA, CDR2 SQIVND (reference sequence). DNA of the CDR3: TGTGCCAGTAGTCCTGCGGGGCCTTCTGACACTGAAGCTTTCTTT. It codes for CASSPAGPSDTEAFF.

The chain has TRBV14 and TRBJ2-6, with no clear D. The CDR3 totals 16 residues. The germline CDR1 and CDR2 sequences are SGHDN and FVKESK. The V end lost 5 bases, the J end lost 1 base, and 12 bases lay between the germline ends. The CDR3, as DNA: TGTGCCAGCAGCGCAACTCCCGTATCTGGGGCCAACGTCCTGACTTTC. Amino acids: CASSATPVSGANVLTF.

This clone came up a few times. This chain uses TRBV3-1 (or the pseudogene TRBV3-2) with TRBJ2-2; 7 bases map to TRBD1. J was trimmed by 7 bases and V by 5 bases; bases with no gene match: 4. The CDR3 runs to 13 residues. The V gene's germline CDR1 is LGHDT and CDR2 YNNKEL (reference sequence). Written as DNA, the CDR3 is TGTGCCAGCAGCTTAAGACAGGGCGGGGAGCTGTTTTTT. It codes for CASSLRQGGELFF.

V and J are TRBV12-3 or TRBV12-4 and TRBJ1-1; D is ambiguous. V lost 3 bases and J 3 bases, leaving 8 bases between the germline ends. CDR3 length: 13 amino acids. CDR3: CASSFGRYTEAFF. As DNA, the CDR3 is TGTGCCAGCAGTTTCGGCAGGTACACTGAAGCTTTCTTT.

The CDR3 spells CASSPYGSGANVLTF. CDR3 nucleotide sequence: TGTGCCAGCAGTCCCTACGGGTCTGGGGCCAACGTCCTGACTTTC. V usage is TRBV6-5 and J usage is TRBJ2-6; D unresolved. The ends were cut back, 5 bases at V and 1 base at J, with 9 bases in the middle. Germline CDR1 and CDR2: MNHEY and SVGAGI. The CDR3 loop spans 15 amino acids.